This paragraph covers one T cell receptor (beta chain) sequence. This specimen belongs to a study of blood T cell repertoires in COVID-19. Study information: The samples span acute and convalescent COVID-19 from the United States, Italy and Spain. T cells, B-cell-depleted T cells, or PBMCs provided the cDNA or gDNA that served as material.

Profiled with immunoSEQ multiplex PCR; TCRdb holds only in-frame clones, not every one. Here the sample spans fewer than 95,000 clones, roughly 70% being singletons. Seattle participants joined during active infection and were tracked over time. Germline values: CDR1 MGHDK, CDR2 SYGVNS. J gave up 3 bases and V 7 bases, and 7 bases lay outside the gene matches. The CDR3 totals 14 residues. Sequencing was performed on peripheral blood. This clonotype was sampled from a man between 70 and 80 years old with COVID-19, enrolled during active disease. The rearrangement uses TRBV25-1 and TRBJ2-7, with 9 bases fitting TRBD1. The CDR3 nucleotides are TGTGCCAGCAAAAGACAGGGGGAGTACTACGAGCAGTACTTC. It encodes CASKRQGEYYEQYF.